The 5 T cell receptor beta chains reported below all come from one sample, sequenced in a study of CD8+ T cells in alopecia areata. cDNA serving as the sequencing template came from extracted, reverse transcribed RNA. The data were produced by immunoSEQ multiplex PCR, yet TCRdb's version contains in-frame clones alone and is incomplete. The sample lists about 200,000 clones, roughly two fifths seen once, with 0.45% to 0.55% in the top ten. As to treatment: oral pan-JAK inhibitor, 5-10 mg twice daily. The sequences come from CD4+ T cells sorted from blood, collected between weeks 30 and 35, from a patient treated with tofacitinib. These receptors originate from a human donor with alopecia areata.

This rearrangement joins TRBV7-9 to TRBJ1-5, with a possible D match to TRBD1 (5 bases). Germline V lookup: CDR1 SEHNR, CDR2 FQNEAQ (reference sequence). This CDR3 contains 15 residues. Trimming removed 1 base from V and 1 base from J, with 8 bases in between. The CDR3 loop is CASSLDGASNQPQHF. The CDR3 DNA reads as TGTGCCAGCAGCTTAGATGGGGCCAGCAATCAGCCCCAGCATTTT. The complete variable domain, with remaining parts taken from reference TRBV7-9 and TRBJ1-5, reads DTGVSQNPRHKITKRGQNVTFRCDPISEHNRLYWYRQTLGQGPEFLTYFQNEAQLEKSRLLSDRFSAERPKGSFSTLEIQRTEQGDSAMYLCASSLDGASNQPQHFGDGTRLSIL.

This clone was observed a few times. The chain uses TRBV4-1 and TRBJ2-5; D remains ambiguous. The V end was cut by 4 bases, the J end by 1 base, with 7 bases between. Germline values: CDR1 MGHRA, CDR2 YSYEKL. The CDR3 runs to 13 residues. CDR3 sequence (DNA): TGCGCCAGCAGCCTCTCCTTCCAAGAGACCCAGTACTTC. Encoded protein: CASSLSFQETQYF.

This clone came up a few times. The chain employs TRBV30 and TRBJ2-7; TRBD1 might be the D (6 bases). Trimming cost V 4 bases and J 3 bases, with 16 bases left between them. In germline, CDR1 is GTSNPN, CDR2 SVGIG (reference sequence). The CDR3 has 14 residues. CDR3 DNA sequence: TGTGCCTGGACCCGGACAGCTCCACGCTACGAGCAGTACTTC. Encoded protein: CAWTRTAPRYEQYF. The variable domain in full, completed from reference TRBV30 and TRBJ2-7, reads SQTIHQWPATLVQPVGSPLSLECTVEGTSNPNLYWYRQAAGRGLQLLFYSVGIGQISSEVPQNLSASRPQDRQFILSSKKLLLSDSGFYLCAWTRTAPRYEQYFGPGTRLTVT.

This clone was seen a handful of times. The gene calls are TRBV5-1 and TRBJ1-5; 7 bases map to TRBD1. CDR1 and CDR2 (germline): SGHRS, YFSETQ. Unmatched junction bases numbered 6, after V lost 3 bases and J lost 3 bases. This CDR3 region has 15 residues. This CDR3 is CASSSEGAPNQPQHF. The DNA of the CDR3 is TGCGCCAGCAGCTCGGAGGGGGCGCCCAATCAGCCCCAGCATTTT.

The rearrangement uses TRBV29-1 and TRBJ1-1; no firm D call. CDR1 and CDR2 from the germline V gene are SQVTM and ANQGSEA. The length of the CDR3 is 13 residues. With 3 bases removed from V and 0 bases from J, the gap between germline ends came to 8 bases. CDR3 bases: TGCAGCGTTGAGCCGGTCCTGAACACTGAAGCTTTCTTT. This sequence encodes CSVEPVLNTEAFF.